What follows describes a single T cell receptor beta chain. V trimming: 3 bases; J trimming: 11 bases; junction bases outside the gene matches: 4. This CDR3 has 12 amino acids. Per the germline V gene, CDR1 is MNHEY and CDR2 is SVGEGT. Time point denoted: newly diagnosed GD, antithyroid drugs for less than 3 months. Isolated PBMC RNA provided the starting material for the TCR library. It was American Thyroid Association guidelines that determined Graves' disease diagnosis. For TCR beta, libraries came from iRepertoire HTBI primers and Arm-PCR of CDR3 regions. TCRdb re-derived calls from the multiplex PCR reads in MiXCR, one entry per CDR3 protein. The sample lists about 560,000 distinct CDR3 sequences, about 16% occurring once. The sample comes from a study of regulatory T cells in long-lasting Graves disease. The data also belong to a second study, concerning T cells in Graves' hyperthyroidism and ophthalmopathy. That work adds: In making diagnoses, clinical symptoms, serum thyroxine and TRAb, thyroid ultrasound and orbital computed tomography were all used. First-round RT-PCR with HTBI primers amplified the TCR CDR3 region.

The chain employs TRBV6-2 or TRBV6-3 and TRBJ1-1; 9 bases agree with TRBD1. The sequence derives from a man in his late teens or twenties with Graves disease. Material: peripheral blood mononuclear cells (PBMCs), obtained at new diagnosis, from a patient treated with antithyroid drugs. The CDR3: CASSYGGTGAFF. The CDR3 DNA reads TGTGCCAGCAGTTATGGGGGGACAGGGGCTTTCTTT.